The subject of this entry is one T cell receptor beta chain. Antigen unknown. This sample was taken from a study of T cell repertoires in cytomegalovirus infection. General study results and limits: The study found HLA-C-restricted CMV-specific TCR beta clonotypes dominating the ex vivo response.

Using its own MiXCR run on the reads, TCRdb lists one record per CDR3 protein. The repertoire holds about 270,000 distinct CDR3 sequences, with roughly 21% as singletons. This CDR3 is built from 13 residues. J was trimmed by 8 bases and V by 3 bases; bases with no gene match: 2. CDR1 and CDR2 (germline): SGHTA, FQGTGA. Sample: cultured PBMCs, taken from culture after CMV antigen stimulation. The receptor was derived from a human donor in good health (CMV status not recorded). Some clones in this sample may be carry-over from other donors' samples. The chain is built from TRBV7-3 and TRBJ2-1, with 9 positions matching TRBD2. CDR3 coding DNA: TGTGCCAGCAGCTTTAGCGGGAGCGATGAGCAGTTCTTC. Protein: CASSFSGSDEQFF.